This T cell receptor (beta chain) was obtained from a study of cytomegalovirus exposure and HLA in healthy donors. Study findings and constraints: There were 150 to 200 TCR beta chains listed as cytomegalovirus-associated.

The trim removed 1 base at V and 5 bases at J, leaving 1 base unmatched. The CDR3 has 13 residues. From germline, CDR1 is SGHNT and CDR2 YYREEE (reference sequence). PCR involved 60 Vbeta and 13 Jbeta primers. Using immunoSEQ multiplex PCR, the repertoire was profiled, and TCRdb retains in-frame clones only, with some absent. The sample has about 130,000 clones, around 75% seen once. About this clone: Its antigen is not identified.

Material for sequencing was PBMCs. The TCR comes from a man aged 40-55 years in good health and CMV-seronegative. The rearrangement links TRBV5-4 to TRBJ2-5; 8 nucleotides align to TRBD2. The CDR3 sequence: CASSLPSGETQYF. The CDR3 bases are TGTGCCAGCAGCTTGCCTAGCGGGGAGACCCAGTACTTC.